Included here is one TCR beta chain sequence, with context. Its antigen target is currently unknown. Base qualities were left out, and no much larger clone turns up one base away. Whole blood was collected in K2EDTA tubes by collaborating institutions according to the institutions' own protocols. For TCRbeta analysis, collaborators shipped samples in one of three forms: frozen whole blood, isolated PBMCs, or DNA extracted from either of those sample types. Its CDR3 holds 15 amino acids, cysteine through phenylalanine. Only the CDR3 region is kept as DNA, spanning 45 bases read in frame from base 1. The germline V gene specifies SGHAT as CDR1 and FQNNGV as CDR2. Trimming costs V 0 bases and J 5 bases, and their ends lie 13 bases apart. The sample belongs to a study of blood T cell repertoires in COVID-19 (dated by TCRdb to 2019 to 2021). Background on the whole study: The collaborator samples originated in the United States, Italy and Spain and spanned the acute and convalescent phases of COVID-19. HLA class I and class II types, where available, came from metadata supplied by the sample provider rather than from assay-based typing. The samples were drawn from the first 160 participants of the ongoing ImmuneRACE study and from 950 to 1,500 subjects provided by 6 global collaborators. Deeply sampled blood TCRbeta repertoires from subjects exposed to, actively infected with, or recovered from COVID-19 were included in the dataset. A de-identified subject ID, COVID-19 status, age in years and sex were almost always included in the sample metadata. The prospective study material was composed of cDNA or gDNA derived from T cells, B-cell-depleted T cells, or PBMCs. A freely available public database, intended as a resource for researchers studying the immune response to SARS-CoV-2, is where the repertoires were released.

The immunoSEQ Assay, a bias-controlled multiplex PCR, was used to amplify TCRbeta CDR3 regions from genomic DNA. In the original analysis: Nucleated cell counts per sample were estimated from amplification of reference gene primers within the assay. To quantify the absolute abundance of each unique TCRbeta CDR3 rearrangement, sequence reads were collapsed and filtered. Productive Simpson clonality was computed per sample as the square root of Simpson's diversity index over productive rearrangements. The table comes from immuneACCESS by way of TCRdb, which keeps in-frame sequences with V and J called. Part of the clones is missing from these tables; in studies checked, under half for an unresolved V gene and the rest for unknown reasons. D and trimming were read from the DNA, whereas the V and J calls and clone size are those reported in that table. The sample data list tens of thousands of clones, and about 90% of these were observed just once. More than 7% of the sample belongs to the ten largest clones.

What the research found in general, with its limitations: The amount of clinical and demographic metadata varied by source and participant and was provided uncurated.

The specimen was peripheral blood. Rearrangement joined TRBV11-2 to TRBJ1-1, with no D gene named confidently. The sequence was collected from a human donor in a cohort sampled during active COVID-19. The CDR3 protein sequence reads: CASSLDRGVETEAFF. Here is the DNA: TGTGCCAGCAGCTTAGATCGAGGAGTCGAGACTGAAGCTTTCTTT.